These 32 T cell receptor beta chains came from one sample sequenced in a study of blood T cell repertoires in COVID-19. Repertoires were generated with immunoSEQ multiplex PCR, while TCRdb's copy carries only in-frame clones and drops some. The sample contains about 60,000 clones, about 88% of which appear only once. Sequenced material: peripheral blood. These receptors were taken from a human donor in a cohort sampled during active COVID-19.

This rearrangement joins TRBV2 to TRBJ1-3; maybe TRBD1 (6 bases). Per the germline V gene, CDR1 is SNHLY and CDR2 is FYNNEI. The V end lost 3 bases, the J end lost 3 bases, and 9 bases lay between the germline ends. The CDR3 extends over 14 amino acids. The CDR3 region has the DNA TGTGCCAGCAGTGATACAGGGTATGGAAACACCATATATTTT. Translating gives CASSDTGYGNTIYF.

V usage is TRBV29-1 and J usage is TRBJ1-2, with D perhaps matching TRBD1 (6 bases). Looked up from germline, CDR1 is SQVTM and CDR2 is ANQGSEA. This CDR3 region has 12 residues. Between the trimmed V and J ends, which lost 5 bases and 7 bases, there was a span of 14 bases. CDR3 DNA: TGCAGCGTTAAATCAGGGGAGTTTGGCTACACCTTC. It is translated as CSVKSGEFGYTF.

The rearrangement joins TRBV9 to TRBJ2-3, with a possible D match to TRBD1 (6 bases). The V gene's germline CDR1 is SGDLS and CDR2 YYNGEE. With 0 bases removed from V and 5 bases from J, the gap between germline ends came to 13 bases. This CDR3 is 15 amino acids long. The CDR3 region is CASSVGAGVGDTQYF. The CDR3 DNA reads TGTGCCAGCAGCGTAGGGGCAGGGGTGGGAGATACGCAGTATTTT.

The chain recombines TRBV5-5 with TRBJ1-2; D might be TRBD1 (5 bases). With 4 bases removed from V and 4 bases from J, the gap between germline ends came to 8 bases. The V gene's germline CDR1 is SGHKS and CDR2 YYEKEE (reference sequence). The CDR3 consists of 12 residues. For the CDR3, the DNA is TGTGCCAGCAGCCCCGACAGCTATGGCTACACCTTC. This encodes CASSPDSYGYTF. The variable domain in full, completed from reference TRBV5-5 and TRBJ1-2, reads DAGVTQSPTHLIKTRGQQVTLRCSPISGHKSVSWYQQVLGQGPQFIFQYYEKEERGRGNFPDRFSARQFPNYSSELNVNALLLGDSALYLCASSPDSYGYTFGSGTRLTVV.

The rearrangement links TRBV28 to TRBJ2-1, with a tentative D call TRBD1 (5 bases). Trimming pared 2 bases from V and 13 bases from J, leaving 12 bases between. Germline CDR1 and CDR2: MDHEN and SYDVKM. The CDR3 is made up of 12 amino acids. The CDR3 DNA is TGTGCCAGCAGTTTAACAGGATTCAGTCAGTTCTTC. Translation gives CASSLTGFSQFF.

The chain links TRBV5-4 to TRBJ2-1, with 8 bases matching TRBD2. The CDR3 sequence is 15 residues long. After removal of 6 bases from V and 6 bases from J, the junction contained 11 bases not matched to a gene. CDR1 and CDR2 from the germline V gene are SGHNT and YYREEE (reference sequence). This CDR3 reads CASTSRIAGLNEQFF. DNA for the CDR3: TGTGCCAGCACCTCGAGGATAGCGGGGCTCAATGAGCAGTTCTTC.

This chain connects TRBV15 to TRBJ2-6; possible D gene TRBD2, 5 bases. CDR3 size: 14 residues. The germline V and J ends were trimmed by 6 bases and 5 bases, with 11 bases remaining between them. Germline CDR1 reads LNHNV; CDR2 reads YYDKDF (reference sequence). CDR3 protein: CATRGSGRANVLTF. CDR3 in DNA: TGTGCCACCAGGGGGTCGGGGAGGGCCAACGTCCTGACTTTC.

V is TRBV7-2 and J is TRBJ2-7; D gene unclear. The ends were cut back, 3 bases at V and 5 bases at J, with 14 bases in the middle. CDR1 and CDR2 (germline): SGHTA, FQGNSA. This CDR3 has 14 residues. The CDR3 DNA sequence: TGTGCCAGCAGCTTTGACACAAAACCCCACGAGCAGTACTTC. Amino acid sequence: CASSFDTKPHEQYF.

This clone was observed once. CDR3 DNA: TGTGCCAGCAGCTTACTAGCGGGATACTCCGGGGAGCTGTTTTTT. This translates into CASSLLAGYSGELFF. The chain carries TRBV7-6 and TRBJ2-2, with TRBD2 matching over 9 bases. Germline V CDR1 and CDR2: SGHVS, FNYEAQ. The length of the CDR3 is 15 residues. V lost 2 bases and J lost 6; bases outside the gene matches: 4.

The CDR3 loop reads CASSYSKTQLEAFF. As DNA, the CDR3 is TGTGCCAGCAGTTACTCGAAGACACAACTTGAAGCTTTCTTT. The V gene is TRBV6-6, the J gene TRBJ1-1; D gene unclear. Looked up from germline, CDR1 is MNHNY and CDR2 is SVGAGI (reference sequence). V lost 0 bases, J lost 7 bases, and 12 bases lay in between. The CDR3 runs to 14 residues.

The chain has TRBV9 and TRBJ2-1, with a weak D call TRBD2 (6 bases). V shed 0 bases and J shed 4 bases, with 11 bases lying between them. The CDR3 extends over 15 amino acids. Germline assignment: CDR1 SGDLS and CDR2 YYNGEE. The DNA for the CDR3 is TGTGCCAGCAGCGTAGAGGCAGGGAGGTACAATGAGCAGTTCTTC. Translation gives CASSVEAGRYNEQFF.

The genes are TRBV19 and TRBJ2-2; 8 bases are shared with TRBD1. Germline V lookup: CDR1 LNHDA, CDR2 SQIVND (reference sequence). J was trimmed by 7 bases and V by 3 bases; bases with no gene match: 10. The CDR3 sequence is 16 residues long. DNA for the CDR3: TGTGCCAGTAGTATGGATGGCAGGGGGCTTAACGGGGAGCTGTTTTTT. This sequence encodes CASSMDGRGLNGELFF.

This clone was counted once. The V and J genes are TRBV27 and TRBJ2-7, with a possible D match to TRBD2 (6 bases). Germline V gene lookup returns CDR1 MNHEY and CDR2 SMNVEV (reference sequence). The V end lost 3 bases, the J end lost 6 bases, and 9 bases lay between the germline ends. The CDR3 spans 12 residues. The chain's CDR3 is CASSFLGGEQYF. DNA for the CDR3: TGTGCCAGCAGTTTTTTGGGGGGCGAGCAGTACTTC.

The CDR3: CASSAGTYEQYF. CDR3 bases: TGTGCCAGCAGCGCGGGAACCTACGAGCAGTACTTC. This sequence joins TRBV2 and TRBJ2-7; possibly TRBD2 for D (6 bases). The V end lost 6 bases, the J end lost 2 bases, and 8 bases lay between the germline ends. Germline CDR1 reads SNHLY; CDR2 reads FYNNEI. This CDR3 spans 12 amino acids.

This clone has just one count. The J gene is TRBJ2-2, the V gene TRBV2; 8 nucleotides match TRBD2. Germline V CDR1 and CDR2: SNHLY, FYNNEI. CDR3 size: 15 residues. With V trimmed by 6 bases and J by 5 bases, 8 bases remained unmatched. The CDR3 nucleotides read TGTGCCAGCAGATTTAGCGGGGCGGGGACCGGGGAGCTGTTTTTT. Translation gives CASRFSGAGTGELFF.

The chain joins TRBV14 to TRBJ2-2; 9 positions agree with TRBD1. The CDR3 extends over 15 amino acids. Germline V CDR1 and CDR2: SGHDN, FVKESK. The V and J ends lost 4 bases and 3 bases, in that order; junction bases with no gene match: 3. CDR3 in DNA: TGTGCCAGCAGCCGCCGGGACAGGGACACCGGGGAGCTGTTTTTT. As protein: CASSRRDRDTGELFF. The whole variable domain, remainder taken from reference TRBV14 and TRBJ2-2, is EAGVTQFPSHSVIEKGQTVTLRCDPISGHDNLYWYRRVMGKEIKFLLHFVKESKQDESGMPNNRFLAERTGGTYSTLKVQPAELEDSGVYFCASSRRDRDTGELFFGEGSRLTVL.

This clone was found once. The chain links TRBV28 to TRBJ1-4; D ambiguous. Per the germline V gene, CDR1 is MDHEN and CDR2 is SYDVKM. This CDR3 contains 14 residues. Trimming took off 3 bases at V and 1 base at J, with 6 bases between the two ends. The CDR3 bases are TGTGCCAGCAGTTTGTTAGTAACTAATGAAAAACTGTTTTTT. Amino acids: CASSLLVTNEKLFF.

The chain couples TRBV12-3 or TRBV12-4 to TRBJ1-1; maybe TRBD1 (5 bases). V was cut by 5 bases and J by 4 bases, with 11 bases left in between. The CDR3 spans 13 residues. The CDR3 nucleotides are TGTGCCAGCAGTCTGGACATGGGCACTGAAGCTTTCTTT. Translation: CASSLDMGTEAFF.

The CDR3 spells CASSQDLPLYEQYF. The DNA for the CDR3 is TGTGCCAGCAGCCAAGATCTCCCCCTCTACGAGCAGTACTTC. The V and J genes are TRBV4-2 and TRBJ2-7; D call uncertain. V was shortened by 0 bases and J by 3 bases, with 9 bases between the two germline ends. Germline loops: CDR1 LGHNA, CDR2 YNFKEQ. The CDR3 contains 14 residues.

The genes are TRBV7-2 and TRBJ1-5; TRBD1 might be the D (6 bases). Looked up from germline, CDR1 is SGHTA and CDR2 is FQGNSA. V shed 1 base and J shed 5 bases, with 12 bases lying between them. The CDR3 spans 15 residues. CDR3 DNA: TGTGCCAGCAGCTTAGTTTCGTGGGGGCATCAGCCCCAGCATTTT. Amino acid sequence: CASSLVSWGHQPQHF. The complete variable domain, with remaining parts taken from reference TRBV7-2 and TRBJ1-5, reads GAGVSQSPSNKVTEKGKDVELRCDPISGHTALYWYRQSLGQGLEFLIYFQGNSAPDKSGLPSDRFSAERTGGSVSTLTIQRTQQEDSAVYLCASSLVSWGHQPQHFGDGTRLSIL.

This chain joins TRBV5-1 and TRBJ2-2; 9 nucleotides match TRBD2. CDR1 SGHRS and CDR2 YFSETQ come from the germline V gene. CDR3 length: 16 amino acids. After removal of 0 bases from V and 4 bases from J, the junction contained 4 bases not matched to a gene. Here the CDR3 DNA reads TGCGCCAGCAGCTTGGGGCTAGCGGGGATCACCGGGGAGCTGTTTTTT. As protein: CASSLGLAGITGELFF. Drawing the rest from reference TRBV5-1 and TRBJ2-2, the complete variable domain is KAGVTQTPRYLIKTRGQQVTLSCSPISGHRSVSWYQQTPGQGLQFLFEYFSETQRNKGNFPGRFSGRQFSNSRSEMNVSTLELGDSALYLCASSLGLAGITGELFFGEGSRLTVL.

V is TRBV3-1 (or the pseudogene TRBV3-2) and J is TRBJ2-2; 8 positions agree with TRBD2. The CDR3 length is 16 residues. Germline CDR1 is LGHDT and CDR2 is YNNKEL (reference sequence). J was trimmed by 3 bases and V by 4 bases; bases with no gene match: 7. This chain's CDR3 is CASSPLPGGDTGELFF. The CDR3 region has the DNA TGTGCCAGCAGCCCCCTCCCGGGGGGGGACACCGGGGAGCTGTTTTTT.

The chain carries TRBV7-6 and TRBJ2-1, with 12 bases that match TRBD1. In germline, CDR1 is SGHVS, CDR2 FNYEAQ. The V segment lost 8 bases and the J segment 7 bases; nucleotides outside the gene matches: 9. This CDR3 region has 15 residues. CDR3 coding DNA: TGTGCCAGCGGCTACGGGACAGGGGGCAATAATGAGCAGTTCTTC. This translates into CASGYGTGGNNEQFF. The variable domain in full, completed from reference TRBV7-6 and TRBJ2-1, reads GAGVSQSPRYKVTKRGQDVALRCDPISGHVSLYWYRQALGQGPEFLTYFNYEAQQDKSGLPNDRFSAERPEGSISTLTIQRTEQRDSAMYRCASGYGTGGNNEQFFGPGTRLTVL.

This clone has just one count. The chain links TRBV7-2 to TRBJ2-7, with no clear D. CDR1 is SGHTA, CDR2 FQGNSA, per germline. The V gene lost 2 bases and the J gene lost 4 bases, with 12 bases spanning the gap. The CDR3 is 14 residues long. CDR3 sequence reads: CASSLITDAYEQYF. CDR3 DNA: TGTGCCAGCAGCTTAATAACTGATGCGTACGAGCAGTACTTC. Supplemented by reference TRBV7-2 and TRBJ2-7, the full variable domain reads GAGVSQSPSNKVTEKGKDVELRCDPISGHTALYWYRQSLGQGLEFLIYFQGNSAPDKSGLPSDRFSAERTGGSVSTLTIQRTQQEDSAVYLCASSLITDAYEQYFGPGTRLTVT.

This clone was observed once. This chain connects TRBV15 to TRBJ1-3; unclear D gene. The length of the CDR3 is 13 residues. The V end was cut by 5 bases, the J end by 4 bases, with 9 bases between. Germline CDR1 and CDR2: LNHNV and YYDKDF (reference sequence). The CDR3 sequence: CATSLPGGNTIYF. The CDR3 DNA sequence: TGTGCCACCAGCCTCCCGGGAGGAAACACCATATATTTT.

V and J are TRBV6-5 and TRBJ2-2, with D possibly being TRBD2 (5 bases). The germline V gene has CDR1 MNHEY and CDR2 SVGAGI. The CDR3 sequence is 14 residues long. The V end lost 5 bases, the J end lost 6 bases, and 13 bases lay between the germline ends. In nucleotides, the CDR3 is TGTGCCAGCAGTCGGGGATCCACCTCCGGGGAGCTGTTTTTT. This translates into CASSRGSTSGELFF.

This clone occurred once. The chain uses TRBV5-4 and TRBJ2-3, with D tentatively TRBD1 (7 bases). Germline CDR1 is SGHNT and CDR2 is YYREEE (reference sequence). V lost 5 bases, J lost 3 bases, and 13 bases lay in between. The CDR3 has 14 residues. The CDR3, as DNA: TGTGCCAGCAGTCAACAGGGGAGGACAGATACGCAGTATTTT. This gives the protein CASSQQGRTDTQYF.

The chain has TRBV6-2 or TRBV6-3 and TRBJ2-7; D is perhaps TRBD2 (7 bases). The V end was cut by 2 bases, the J end by 5 bases, with 22 bases between. Germline CDR1 is MNHEY and CDR2 is SVGEGT. This CDR3 contains 17 residues. DNA of the CDR3: TGTGCCAGCAGTTACCCAACAAAGGGGGGGTATTCCGACGAGCAGTACTTC. Its protein product is CASSYPTKGGYSDEQYF.

The CDR3 DNA sequence: TGTGCCAGCAGCTTAAGCGGCTCAGGGGGAAGTGGCTACACCTTC. The encoded protein is CASSLSGSGGSGYTF. The chain is built from TRBV7-6 and TRBJ1-2, with 7 positions matching TRBD1. CDR3 length: 15 residues. V was clipped by 2 bases and J by 7 bases; unmatched bases: 10. The germline V gene encodes CDR1 SGHVS and CDR2 FNYEAQ.

The chain couples TRBV27 to TRBJ2-7; 7 bases map to TRBD1. V lost 2 bases and J lost 3; bases outside the gene matches: 4. Germline CDR1 and CDR2: MNHEY and SMNVEV (reference sequence). The CDR3 consists of 14 residues. CDR3 region: CASSLDRANYEQYF. The CDR3 DNA follows: TGTGCCAGCAGTTTAGACAGGGCCAACTACGAGCAGTACTTC.

V gene TRBV7-2 combines with J gene TRBJ1-4; D gene uncertain. Germline values: CDR1 SGHTA, CDR2 FQGNSA. The V gene lost 1 base and the J gene lost 4 bases, with 10 bases spanning the gap. The CDR3 totals 15 residues. Here the CDR3 reads CASSLVEGYNEKLFF. The CDR3 nucleotides are TGTGCCAGCAGCTTAGTGGAGGGCTATAATGAAAAACTGTTTTTT.

The chain uses TRBV11-2 and TRBJ1-2; D is unclear. Between the trimmed V and J ends, which lost 1 base and 4 bases, there was a span of 7 bases. The germline CDR1 and CDR2 sequences are SGHAT and FQNNGV. The CDR3 extends over 13 amino acids. The CDR3 DNA sequence: TGTGCCAGCAGCTTAGGCAGTCCCTATGGCTACACCTTC. Translation gives CASSLGSPYGYTF.